Given below is one T cell receptor (beta chain) in context. What it binds is unknown. The entry originates in a study of cytomegalovirus exposure and HLA in healthy donors. Overall study context: Within an early data release were about 85 million unique TCRs drawn from HLA-typed donors.

Study findings and constraints: V- and J-gene trimming of TCR beta was linked (in a later analysis) to a missense DCLRE1C variant.

Germline V gene data show CDR1 as SEHNR and CDR2 as FQNEAQ (reference sequence). There are 17 residues in the CDR3. Unmatched junction bases numbered 10, after V lost 5 bases and J lost 4 bases. Primers: 60 Vbeta forward and 13 Jbeta reverse. Libraries were prepared by immunoSEQ multiplex PCR; TCRdb keeps only in-frame clonotypes and omits some of them. The repertoire holds 150,000 to 200,000 clones, with about 75% as singletons. The TCR comes from a woman aged 45-60 years in good health and CMV-seropositive. Sequencing was performed on PBMCs. The chain combines TRBV7-9 with TRBJ2-3, with 12 bases lining up with TRBD2. CDR3 sequence: CASSRITSGGRSDTQYF. The CDR3 DNA is TGTGCCAGCAGCCGAATTACTAGCGGGGGGAGGTCAGATACGCAGTATTTT. The full variable domain, in which reference TRBV7-9 and TRBJ2-3 provide the parts outside the CDR3, is DTGVSQNPRHKITKRGQNVTFRCDPISEHNRLYWYRQTLGQGPEFLTYFQNEAQLEKSRLLSDRFSAERPKGSFSTLEIQRTEQGDSAMYLCASSRITSGGRSDTQYFGPGTRLTVL.